This record concerns one T cell receptor (beta chain) sequence. From germline, CDR1 is SGDLS and CDR2 YYNGEE. The CDR3 totals 14 residues. Deletions cut 4 bases from V and 6 bases from J, with 11 bases between. This record belongs to a study of blood T cell repertoires in COVID-19. Background on the study: From the United States, Italy and Spain came samples of acute and convalescent COVID-19. T cells, B-cell-depleted T cells, or PBMCs supplied cDNA or gDNA.

Assay used: immunoSEQ multiplex PCR; TCRdb lists only in-frame clones, some missing. This sample has roughly 120,000 clones, with roughly four fifths found just once. Material: peripheral blood. This chain uses TRBV9 with TRBJ1-6; D unclear. The receptor's source is a woman aged 55-69 years with acute or convalescent COVID-19. This CDR3 is CASSPQSGNSPLHF. As DNA, the CDR3 is TGTGCCAGCAGCCCCCAATCGGGTAATTCACCCCTCCACTTT.